The 21 T cell receptor beta chains presented below share a single source sample, sequenced in a study of blood T cell repertoires in COVID-19 (dated by TCRdb to between 2020 and 2021). The library was made by the immunoSEQ multiplex PCR assay. TCRdb limited this immuneACCESS table to in-frame rearrangements with V and J called. A share of clones is missing; checked studies link under half to unresolved V genes, and the rest is unexplained. Here the sample has a few hundred thousand clones; around 87% occur a single time. The ten largest clones represent around 7% of the sample. The sequenced material came from PBMCs or T cells enriched from blood (not recorded which). These receptors came from a man aged 25 to 40 in a cohort exposed to, infected with or recovered from COVID-19 (not recorded which).

The chain couples TRBV10-1 to TRBJ2-1; D is ambiguous. The germline CDR1 and CDR2 sequences are WNHNN and SYGVQD (reference sequence). V was shortened by 4 bases and J by 2 bases, with 9 bases between the two germline ends. The CDR3 extends over 14 amino acids. CDR3 bases: TGCGCCAGCAGTGGCTACAGAACCTACAATGAGCAGTTCTTC. Its translation is CASSGYRTYNEQFF.

This clone was picked up a small number of times. This chain uses TRBV13 with TRBJ1-2, with D maybe TRBD1 (5 bases). Per the germline V gene, CDR1 is PRHDT and CDR2 is FYEKMQ (reference sequence). There are 15 residues in the CDR3. The V end was cut by 2 bases, the J end by 0 bases, with 10 bases between. CDR3 sequence: CASSLWAGSNYGYTF. Here the CDR3 DNA reads TGTGCCAGCAGCTTATGGGCAGGGTCTAACTATGGCTACACCTTC. The whole variable domain, filled in from reference TRBV13 and TRBJ1-2, reads AAGVIQSPRHLIKEKRETATLKCYPIPRHDTVYWYQQGPGQDPQFLISFYEKMQSDKGSIPDRFSAQQFSDYHSELNMSSLELGDSALYFCASSLWAGSNYGYTFGSGTRLTVV.

This clone has only one observation. The V and J genes are TRBV4-1 and TRBJ1-1; D possibly corresponds to TRBD1 (6 bases). The germline V gene has CDR1 MGHRA and CDR2 YSYEKL. The CDR3 runs 14 residues. The V end lost 1 base, the J end lost 5 bases, and 11 bases lay between the germline ends. The CDR3 protein is CASSQGGRVTEAFF. For the CDR3, the DNA is TGCGCCAGCAGCCAAGGGGGGCGAGTGACTGAAGCTTTCTTT.

Regarding this clone: One junction end disagrees with the germline gene, perhaps due to a read error. This chain links TRBV7-7 with TRBJ2-3; 7 bases are a match to TRBD2. Germline V lookup: CDR1 SSHAT, CDR2 FNYEAQ (reference sequence). CDR3 length equals 15 residues. The CDR3 loop is CASSSAGGSADTQYF. Written as DNA, the CDR3 is TGTGCTAGCAGCTCGGCCGGCGGGAGTGCAGATACGCAGTATTTT.

The V and J genes are TRBV19 and TRBJ2-2; 7 bases match TRBD2. The CDR3 runs 19 residues. Unmatched junction bases numbered 10, after V lost 0 bases and J lost 0 bases. CDR1 is LNHDA, CDR2 SQIVND, per germline (reference sequence). The CDR3 reads CASSIDLGDYRPNTGELFF. For the CDR3, the DNA is TGTGCCAGTAGTATAGATCTAGGGGACTATCGACCGAACACCGGGGAGCTGTTTTTT. The full variable domain, in which reference TRBV19 and TRBJ2-2 provide the parts outside the CDR3, is DGGITQSPKYLFRKEGQNVTLSCEQNLNHDAMYWYRQDPGQGLRLIYYSQIVNDFQKGDIAEGYSVSREKKESFPLTVTSAQKNPTAFYLCASSIDLGDYRPNTGELFFGEGSRLTVL.

The V gene is TRBV21-1, the J gene TRBJ1-5. TRBV21-1 is described as a pseudogene. This CDR3 has 18 residues. CDR3 coding DNA: TGTGCCCCGGGGTTTTCGGGCTCCCGAGGAATAAGCAATCAGCCCCAGCATTTT. Translating it yields CAPGFSGSRGISNQPQHF.

V and J are TRBV9 and TRBJ2-6; TRBD1 is a possible D gene (5 bases). The CDR3 runs to 17 residues. The germline V gene encodes CDR1 SGDLS and CDR2 YYNGEE. Trimming took off 4 bases at V and 0 bases at J, with 14 bases between the two ends. The CDR3 is CASSSPPTDSGANVLTF. The CDR3 DNA sequence: TGTGCCAGCAGCTCCCCCCCGACAGACTCTGGGGCCAACGTCCTGACTTTC.

The chain links TRBV5-1 to TRBJ1-2; D ambiguous. With 0 bases removed from V and 7 bases from J, the gap between germline ends came to 7 bases. The germline gives CDR1 SGHRS, CDR2 YFSETQ. The CDR3 runs to 12 residues. CDR3 amino acids: CASSLEGVGYTF. The CDR3 DNA follows: TGCGCCAGCAGCTTGGAAGGAGTTGGCTACACCTTC.

The rearrangement links TRBV15 to TRBJ2-7, with 10 bases fitting TRBD2. In germline, CDR1 is LNHNV, CDR2 YYDKDF (reference sequence). The CDR3 has 16 amino acids. J lost 4 bases, V lost 3 bases, and 9 bases had no gene match. CDR3 in amino acids: CATSSYDSAGGYEQYF. Here the CDR3 DNA reads TGTGCCACCAGCAGCTACGATTCAGCGGGAGGGTACGAGCAGTACTTC.

The rearrangement joins TRBV28 to TRBJ2-1; 13 bases agree with TRBD2. Germline V gene sequence: CDR1 MDHEN, CDR2 SYDVKM. Trimming at V came to 8 bases and at J to 6 bases, leaving 4 bases not matched to a gene. CDR3 length equals 14 residues. CDR3 sequence reads: CASYGLAGVNEQFF. Written as DNA, the CDR3 is TGTGCCAGCTACGGACTAGCGGGAGTCAATGAGCAGTTCTTC.

This chain joins TRBV28 and TRBJ1-4; D not resolved. V lost 7 bases, J lost 0 bases, and 9 bases lay in between. CDR3 length equals 14 residues. Germline-derived CDR1 and CDR2 are MDHEN and SYDVKM. CDR3 nucleotide sequence: TGTGCCAGCAAAGAACAACCAACTAATGAAAAACTGTTTTTT. It specifies CASKEQPTNEKLFF.

The J gene is TRBJ2-7, the V gene TRBV10-3, with D perhaps matching TRBD1 (5 bases). Trimming pared 2 bases from V and 6 bases from J, leaving 8 bases between. The CDR3 is 12 amino acids. Germline-derived CDR1 and CDR2 are ENHRY and SYGVKD. The CDR3 loop reads CAISETQGEQYF. The CDR3 DNA reads as TGTGCCATCAGTGAGACCCAGGGCGAGCAGTACTTC.

This clone was found a few times. V gene TRBV9 combines with J gene TRBJ1-2, with D perhaps matching TRBD1 (6 bases). V was shortened by 5 bases and J by 8 bases, with 19 bases between the two germline ends. Germline-derived CDR1 and CDR2 are SGDLS and YYNGEE. The CDR3 runs to 14 residues. The CDR3 nucleotides read TGTGCCAGCAGTTCTAACCAGGGGAGGGGCGGCTACACCTTC. Its protein is CASSSNQGRGGYTF.

The chain employs TRBV4-2 and TRBJ2-7; the match to TRBD2 covers 8 bases. Germline CDR1 LGHNA, CDR2 YNFKEQ. The junction had 7 bases not matched to a gene; V was cut back by 3 bases and J by 3 bases. The CDR3 has 15 residues. Here the CDR3 DNA reads TGTGCCAGCAGCCAGCTGGGACTAGATAGCTACGAGCAGTACTTC. This sequence encodes CASSQLGLDSYEQYF.

This chain links TRBV12-3 or TRBV12-4 with TRBJ1-1; D is possibly TRBD1 (5 bases). This CDR3 is 13 amino acids long. The ends were cut back, 5 bases at V and 5 bases at J, with 12 bases in the middle. The CDR3 DNA sequence: TGTGCCAGCAGTCTGGGGGGAGAGACTGAAGCTTTCTTT. Protein product: CASSLGGETEAFF.

DNA for the CDR3: TGTGCCAGCAGCGGTCAGGGGGACGTCTCCTACAATGAGCAGTTCTTC. Residues: CASSGQGDVSYNEQFF. The rearrangement uses TRBV11-3 and TRBJ2-1; 7 positions match TRBD1. Germline lookup yields CDR1 SGHNT and CDR2 YENEEA. V was pared by 5 bases and J by 0 bases, with 7 bases of the junction left unmatched. This CDR3 has 16 residues.

The rearrangement joins TRBV4-1 to TRBJ2-7, with D possibly TRBD2 on 5 matching bases. The germline CDR1 and CDR2 sequences are MGHRA and YSYEKL. V was clipped by 2 bases and J by 2 bases, with 10 bases between them. There are 14 residues in the CDR3. DNA of the CDR3: TGCGCCAGCAGCCAAAATACCGGGGCCTACGAGCAGTACTTC. Translating it yields CASSQNTGAYEQYF.

The J gene is TRBJ1-3, the V gene TRBV7-8; 8 bases align to TRBD1. The CDR3 spans 17 residues. CDR1 is SGHVS, CDR2 FQNEAQ, per germline. J was trimmed by 5 bases and V by 1 base; bases with no gene match: 10. The CDR3 reads CASSLVGGQGYRNTIYF. In DNA form, the CDR3 reads TGTGCCAGCAGCTTAGTTGGCGGACAGGGATATAGAAACACCATATATTTT.

The J gene is TRBJ2-7, the V gene TRBV11-2; D is possibly TRBD1 (6 bases). The CDR3 consists of 17 residues. V was shortened by 2 bases and J by 6 bases, with 23 bases between the two germline ends. Germline loops: CDR1 SGHAT, CDR2 FQNNGV. The CDR3 DNA follows: TGTGCCAGCAGCTTATTTATCGGGAAGTACAGGGAATCCGAGCAGTACTTC. Its protein product is CASSLFIGKYRESEQYF.

Here the CDR3 DNA reads TGTGCCAGTAGTGAGGACAGGGGGCGCGAAAAACTGTTTTTT. Residues: CASSEDRGREKLFF. V is TRBV19 and J is TRBJ1-4; the match to TRBD1 covers 11 bases. CDR1 LNHDA and CDR2 SQIVND come from the germline V gene (reference sequence). The CDR3 loop spans 14 amino acids. Trimming removed 5 bases from V and 8 bases from J; junction bases left unmatched: 4.

The rearrangement joins TRBV6-5 to TRBJ2-2, with 8 bases aligning to TRBD1. The CDR3 extends over 16 amino acids. Germline CDR1 reads MNHEY; CDR2 reads SVGAGI. J was trimmed by 3 bases and V by 0 bases; bases with no gene match: 3. Here the CDR3 DNA reads TGTGCCAGCAGTTACTCGGGACAGGAGTACACCGGGGAGCTGTTTTTT. It yields the protein CASSYSGQEYTGELFF.